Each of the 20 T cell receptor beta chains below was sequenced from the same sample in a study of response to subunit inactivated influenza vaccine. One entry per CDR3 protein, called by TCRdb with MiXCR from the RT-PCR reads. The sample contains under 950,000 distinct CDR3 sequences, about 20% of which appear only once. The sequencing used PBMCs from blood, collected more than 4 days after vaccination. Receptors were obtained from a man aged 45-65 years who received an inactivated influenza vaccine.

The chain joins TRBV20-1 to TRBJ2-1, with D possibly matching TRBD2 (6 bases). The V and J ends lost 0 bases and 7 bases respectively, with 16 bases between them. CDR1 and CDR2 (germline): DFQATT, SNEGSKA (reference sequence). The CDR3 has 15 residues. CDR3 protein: CSARERQRARNEQFF. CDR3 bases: TGCAGTGCTAGAGAGAGACAGCGGGCGAGAAATGAGCAGTTCTTC.

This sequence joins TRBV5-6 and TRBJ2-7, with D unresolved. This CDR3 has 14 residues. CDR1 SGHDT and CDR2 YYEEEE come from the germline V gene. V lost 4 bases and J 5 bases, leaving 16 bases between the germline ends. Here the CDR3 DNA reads TGTGCCAGCAGCAGGACGCAGGACCGCGACGAGCAGTACTTC. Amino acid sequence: CASSRTQDRDEQYF.

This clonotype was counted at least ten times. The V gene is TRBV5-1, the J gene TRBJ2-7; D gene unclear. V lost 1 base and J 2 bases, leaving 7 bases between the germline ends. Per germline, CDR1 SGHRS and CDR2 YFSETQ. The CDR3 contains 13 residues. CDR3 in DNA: TGCGCCAGCAGCTTGCAGGAGACCTACGAGCAGTACTTC. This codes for CASSLQETYEQYF. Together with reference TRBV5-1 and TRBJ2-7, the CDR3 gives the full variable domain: KAGVTQTPRYLIKTRGQQVTLSCSPISGHRSVSWYQQTPGQGLQFLFEYFSETQRNKGNFPGRFSGRQFSNSRSEMNVSTLELGDSALYLCASSLQETYEQYFGPGTRLTVT.

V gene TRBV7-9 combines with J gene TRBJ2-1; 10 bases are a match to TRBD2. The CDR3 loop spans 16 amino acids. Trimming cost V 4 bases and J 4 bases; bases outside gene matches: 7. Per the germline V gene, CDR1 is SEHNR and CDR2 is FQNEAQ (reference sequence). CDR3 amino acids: CASSSSRTSGYNEQFF. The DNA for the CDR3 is TGTGCCAGCAGCTCTTCTCGGACTAGCGGTTACAATGAGCAGTTCTTC.

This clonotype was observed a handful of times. DNA for the CDR3: TGTGCCAGCAGTCCCAGACAGGGAGAAGGCACCTTC. Amino acid sequence: CASSPRQGEGTF. This sequence joins TRBV12-3 or TRBV12-4 and TRBJ1-2, with 7 bases that match TRBD1. This CDR3 comprises 12 residues. The J segment lost 13 bases and the V segment lost 5 bases, leaving 10 bases of the junction unmatched.

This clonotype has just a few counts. In DNA form, the CDR3 reads TGCAGCGTTAAGGGACGGGATGGCAGCGAGCAGTACTTC. This sequence encodes CSVKGRDGSEQYF. The chain joins TRBV29-1 to TRBJ2-7; either TRBD1 or TRBD2 may supply D (5 bases each). The length of the CDR3 is 13 residues. The V end was cut by 5 bases, the J end by 6 bases, with 17 bases between. Germline-derived CDR1 and CDR2 are SQVTM and ANQGSEA.

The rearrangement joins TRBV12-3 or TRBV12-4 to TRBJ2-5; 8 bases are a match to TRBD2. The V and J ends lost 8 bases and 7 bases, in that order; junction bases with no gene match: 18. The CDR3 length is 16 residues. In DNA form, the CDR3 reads TGTGCCAGCTCCGGGGGGGTGCCGGCCACCGGTGCGACCCAGTACTTC. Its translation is CASSGGVPATGATQYF.

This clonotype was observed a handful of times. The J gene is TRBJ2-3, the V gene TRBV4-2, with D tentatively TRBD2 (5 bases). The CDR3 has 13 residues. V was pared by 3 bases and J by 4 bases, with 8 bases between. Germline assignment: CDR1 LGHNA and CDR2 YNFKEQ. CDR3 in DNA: TGTGCCAGCAGCCAGCCGGACTCAGATACGCAGTATTTT. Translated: CASSQPDSDTQYF.

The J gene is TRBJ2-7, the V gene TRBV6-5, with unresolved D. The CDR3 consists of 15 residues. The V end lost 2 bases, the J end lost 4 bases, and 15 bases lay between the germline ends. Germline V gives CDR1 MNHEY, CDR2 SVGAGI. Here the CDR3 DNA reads TGTGCCAGCAGTTACGGGGTACCTCTCCTTTACGAGCAGTACTTC. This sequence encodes CASSYGVPLLYEQYF.

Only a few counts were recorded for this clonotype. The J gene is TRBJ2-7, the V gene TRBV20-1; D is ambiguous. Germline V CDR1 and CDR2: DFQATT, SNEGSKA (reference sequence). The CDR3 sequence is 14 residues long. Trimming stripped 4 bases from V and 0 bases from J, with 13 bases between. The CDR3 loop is CSAIAPYPSYEQYF. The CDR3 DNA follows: TGCAGTGCTATTGCCCCCTACCCCTCCTACGAGCAGTACTTC.

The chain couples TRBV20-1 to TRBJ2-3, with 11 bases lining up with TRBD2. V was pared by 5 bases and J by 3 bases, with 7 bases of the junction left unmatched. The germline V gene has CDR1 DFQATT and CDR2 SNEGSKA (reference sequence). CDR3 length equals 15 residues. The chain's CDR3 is CSAPHSGRATDTQYF. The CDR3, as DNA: TGCAGTGCTCCTCATAGCGGGAGGGCAACAGATACGCAGTATTTT.

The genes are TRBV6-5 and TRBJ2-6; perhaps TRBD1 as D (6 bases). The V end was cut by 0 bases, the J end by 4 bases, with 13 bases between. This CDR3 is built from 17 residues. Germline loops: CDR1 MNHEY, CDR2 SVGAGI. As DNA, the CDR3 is TGTGCCAGCAGTTACTCGACAGGCGCCCCCGGGGCCAACGTCCTGACTTTC. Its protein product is CASSYSTGAPGANVLTF.

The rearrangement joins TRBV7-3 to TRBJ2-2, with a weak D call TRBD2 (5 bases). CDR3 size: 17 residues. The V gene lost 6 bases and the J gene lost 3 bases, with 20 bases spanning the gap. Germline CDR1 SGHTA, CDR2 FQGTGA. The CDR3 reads CASSHPGLTLYTGELFF. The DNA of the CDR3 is TGTGCCAGCAGTCATCCAGGACTGACCTTGTACACCGGGGAGCTGTTTTTT.

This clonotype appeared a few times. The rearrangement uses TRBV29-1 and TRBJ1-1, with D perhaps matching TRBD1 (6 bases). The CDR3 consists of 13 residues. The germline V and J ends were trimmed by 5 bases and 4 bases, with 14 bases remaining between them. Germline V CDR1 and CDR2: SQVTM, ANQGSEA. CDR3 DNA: TGCAGCGTTTACCAGGGGCTTGGCACTGAAGCTTTCTTT. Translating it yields CSVYQGLGTEAFF.

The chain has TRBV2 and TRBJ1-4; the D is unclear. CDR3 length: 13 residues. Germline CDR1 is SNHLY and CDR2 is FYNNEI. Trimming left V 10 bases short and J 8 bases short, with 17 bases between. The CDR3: CANRADGREKLFF. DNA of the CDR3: TGTGCCAACCGGGCCGACGGCAGAGAAAAACTGTTTTTT.

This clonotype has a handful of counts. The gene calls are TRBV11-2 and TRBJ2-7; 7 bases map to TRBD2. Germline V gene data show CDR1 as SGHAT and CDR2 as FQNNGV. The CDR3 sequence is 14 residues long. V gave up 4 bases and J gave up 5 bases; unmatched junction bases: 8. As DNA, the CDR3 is TGTGCCAGCAGCTCTCCTAGCGGTGGTGACGAGCAGTACTTC. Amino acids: CASSSPSGGDEQYF.

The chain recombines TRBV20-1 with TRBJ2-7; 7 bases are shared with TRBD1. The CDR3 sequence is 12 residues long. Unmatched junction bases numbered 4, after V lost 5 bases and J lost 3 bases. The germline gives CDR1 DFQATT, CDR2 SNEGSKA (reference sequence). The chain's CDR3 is CSALAGGYEQYF. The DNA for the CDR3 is TGCAGTGCTCTGGCAGGGGGCTACGAGCAGTACTTC.

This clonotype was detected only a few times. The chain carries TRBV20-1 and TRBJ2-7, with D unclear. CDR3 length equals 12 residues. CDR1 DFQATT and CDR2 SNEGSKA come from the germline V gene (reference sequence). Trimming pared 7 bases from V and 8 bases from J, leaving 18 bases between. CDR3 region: CSVMGSQDKQYF. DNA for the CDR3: TGCAGTGTTATGGGGTCCCAAGACAAGCAGTACTTC.

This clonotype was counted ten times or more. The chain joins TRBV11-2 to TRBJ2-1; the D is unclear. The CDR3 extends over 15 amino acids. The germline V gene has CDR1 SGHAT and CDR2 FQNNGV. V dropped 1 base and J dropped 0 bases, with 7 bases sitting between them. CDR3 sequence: CASSLGTTSYNEQFF. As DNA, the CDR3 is TGTGCCAGCAGCTTAGGAACTACCTCCTACAATGAGCAGTTCTTC.

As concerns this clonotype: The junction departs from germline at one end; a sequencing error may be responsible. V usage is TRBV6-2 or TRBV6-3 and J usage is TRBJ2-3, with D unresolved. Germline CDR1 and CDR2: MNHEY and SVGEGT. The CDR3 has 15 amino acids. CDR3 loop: CASSYVVTGTDTQYF. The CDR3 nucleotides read TGTGCCAGCAGTTACGTCGTTACCGGCACTGATACGCAGTATTTT.